Each of the 5 T cell receptor beta chains below was sequenced from the same sample in a study of blood T cell repertoires in COVID-19. Measured with immunoSEQ multiplex PCR; TCRdb has only the in-frame clones, and not every one. The profile shows about 270,000 clones, nearly 85% of them singletons. Sequenced input: peripheral blood. These receptors were taken from a human donor in a cohort sampled during active COVID-19.

The chain has TRBV10-1 and TRBJ2-1, with D perhaps matching TRBD1 (6 bases). The CDR3 is 15 residues long. The germline V and J ends were trimmed by 4 bases and 6 bases, with 16 bases remaining between them. Germline loops: CDR1 WNHNN, CDR2 SYGVQD (reference sequence). Written as DNA, the CDR3 is TGCGCCAGCAGTGGAAAATGGGACATGGGCAATGAGCAGTTCTTC. Encoded protein: CASSGKWDMGNEQFF.

This chain joins TRBV6-1 and TRBJ1-1, with D perhaps matching TRBD1 (5 bases). The CDR3 runs 14 residues. Trimming left V 1 base short and J 0 bases short, with 6 bases between. The V gene's germline CDR1 is MNHNS and CDR2 SASEGT. CDR3 protein: CASSEGGVNTEAFF. CDR3 coding DNA: TGTGCCAGCAGTGAAGGGGGGGTGAACACTGAAGCTTTCTTT.

This clone was counted a single time. The chain uses TRBV6-5 and TRBJ2-5; 7 nucleotides match TRBD2. The CDR3 sequence is 16 residues long. V lost 0 bases and J lost 3; bases outside the gene matches: 7. Germline lookup yields CDR1 MNHEY and CDR2 SVGAGI. CDR3 nucleotides: TGTGCCAGCAGTTACTCCGACCAGCGGGGAAAAGAGACCCAGTACTTC. Amino acid sequence: CASSYSDQRGKETQYF.

The genes are TRBV24-1 and TRBJ2-1, with 7 bases aligning to TRBD2. V lost 4 bases to trimming and J lost 6 bases; unmatched junction nucleotides: 11. This CDR3 comprises 16 residues. Germline V CDR1 and CDR2: KGHDR, SFDVKD. In DNA form, the CDR3 reads TGTGCCACCAGTGACCCAAGGACTAGGATGGGCAATGAGCAGTTCTTC. Translating gives CATSDPRTRMGNEQFF.

The chain uses TRBV5-1 and TRBJ2-5; perhaps TRBD2 as D (5 bases). Germline lookup yields CDR1 SGHRS and CDR2 YFSETQ. V gave up 5 bases and J gave up 1 base, with 15 bases separating them. CDR3 length: 15 residues. The CDR3 region is CASRLVRGVQETQYF. In DNA form, the CDR3 reads TGCGCCAGCAGACTAGTAAGAGGTGTCCAAGAGACCCAGTACTTC. The full variable domain, its missing parts supplied by reference TRBV5-1 and TRBJ2-5, is KAGVTQTPRYLIKTRGQQVTLSCSPISGHRSVSWYQQTPGQGLQFLFEYFSETQRNKGNFPGRFSGRQFSNSRSEMNVSTLELGDSALYLCASRLVRGVQETQYFGPGTRLLVL.